This T cell receptor (beta chain) comes out of a study of T cell responses to AZD1222 COVID-19 vaccine. Whole-study findings and limits: Recipients of AZD1222 seropositive at baseline numbered only 6 or 7. White British people made up most donors, females outnumbered males, and clonal diversity was possibly underestimated.

Data came from immunoSEQ multiplex PCR; TCRdb stores just in-frame clones and leaves some out. Of about 110,000 clones in the sample, about 90% are singletons; the top ten hold roughly 9.8%. This CDR3 contains 16 residues. The germline CDR1 and CDR2 sequences are LGHNT and FRNRAP. V was shortened by 5 bases and J by 7 bases, with 23 bases between the two germline ends. In regard to this clone: Its antigen is as yet unknown.

This clonotype was sampled from an adult in good health. The material sequenced was peripheral blood, taken on day 0 of AZD1222 vaccination. J is TRBJ2-5 and V is TRBV12-5; D perhaps matches TRBD2 (6 bases). In DNA, the CDR3 is TGTGCTAGTGGTCCGTACCACTACGGTCCCGGGGGGACCCAGTACTTC. This gives the protein CASGPYHYGPGGTQYF.